The rows below give T cell receptor beta chains drawn from one sample of a study of graft-versus-host responses after intestinal transplantation. Here immunoSEQ multiplex PCR was the method, and the copy in TCRdb shows in-frame clones only, minus some. The profile shows around 120,000 clones, about 93% of them singletons. What these receptors recognize is not known. Source: unstimulated CD4+ T cells sorted from spleen or lymph node cells, taken before intestinal transplant. These receptors were taken from a human donor who received an intestinal transplant. Both conserved end residues are part of each CDR3. A D gene is named only where the DNA matches it firmly. For some rows the clone size is stated as once, few or many, or as a class when expanded; others skip it.

v_gene: TRBV2; abundance: -; j_gene: TRBJ2-3; d_gene: -; CDR3nt: TGTGCCAGCAGTGACACCGGGACCACCGTAGGAAGTACGCAGTATTTT; CDR3aa: CASSDTGTTVGSTQYF
v_gene: TRBV7-2; abundance: -; j_gene: TRBJ2-7; d_gene: -; CDR3nt: TGTGCCAGCCGGAGGACCGACCTGGGGGAGCAGTACTTC; CDR3aa: CASRRTDLGEQYF
v_gene: TRBV7-2; abundance: -; j_gene: TRBJ1-2; d_gene: TRBD1; CDR3nt: TGTGCCAGCAGCTTACAAGACAGGGGGCCTGGCTACACCTTC; CDR3aa: CASSLQDRGPGYTF
v_gene: TRBV6-1; abundance: -; j_gene: TRBJ1-5; d_gene: -; CDR3nt: TGTGCCAGCCGACTTATTAGCAATCAGCCCCAGCATTTT; CDR3aa: CASRLISNQPQHF
v_gene: TRBV28; abundance: -; j_gene: TRBJ1-2; d_gene: TRBD1; CDR3nt: TGTGCCAGCAGTTTACAGGGGGCGAACTATGGCTACACCTTC; CDR3aa: CASSLQGANYGYTF
v_gene: TRBV5-6; abundance: -; j_gene: TRBJ1-1; d_gene: -; CDR3nt: TGTGCCAGCAGACTGAACACTGAAGCTTTCTTT; CDR3aa: CASRLNTEAFF
v_gene: TRBV7-8; abundance: -; j_gene: TRBJ1-1; d_gene: -; CDR3nt: TGTGCCAGCAACCCTTTCGGGACTTTTGAAGCTTTCTTT; CDR3aa: CASNPFGTFEAFF
v_gene: TRBV6-6; abundance: -; j_gene: TRBJ1-5; d_gene: TRBD1; CDR3nt: TGTGCCAGCAGTCGACAGGGCGATCAGCCCCAGCATTTT; CDR3aa: CASSRQGDQPQHF
v_gene: TRBV5-1; abundance: -; j_gene: TRBJ2-1; d_gene: TRBD2; CDR3nt: TGCGCCAGCAGCTTAGGACTAGCGGGCGGCTCCGGTTGGCAGTTCTTC; CDR3aa: CASSLGLAGGSGWQFF
v_gene: TRBV7-9; abundance: -; j_gene: TRBJ2-5; d_gene: TRBD1; CDR3nt: TGTGCCAGCAGCCGTCGACAGGGGACAGAGACCCAGTACTTC; CDR3aa: CASSRRQGTETQYF
v_gene: TRBV6-1; abundance: -; j_gene: TRBJ2-2; d_gene: -; CDR3nt: TGTGCCAGCAGTGAACTGTGGAGCGGCACCGGGGAGCTGTTTTTT; CDR3aa: CASSELWSGTGELFF
v_gene: TRBV28; abundance: -; j_gene: TRBJ2-1; d_gene: TRBD2; CDR3nt: TGTGCCAGCAGTTTCCCTTCGATCACTAGCGGGCACCTCTCCTACAATGAGCAGTTCTTC; CDR3aa: CASSFPSITSGHLSYNEQFF
v_gene: TRBV19; abundance: -; j_gene: TRBJ1-2; d_gene: -; CDR3nt: TGTGCCAGTAGTTGGCAGGGTTCGAACTATGGCTACACCTTC; CDR3aa: CASSWQGSNYGYTF
v_gene: TRBV7-7; abundance: -; j_gene: TRBJ2-2; d_gene: -; CDR3nt: TGTGCTAGCAGCTCCCCAGGGAACACCGGGGAGCTGTTTTTT; CDR3aa: CASSSPGNTGELFF
v_gene: TRBV5-4; abundance: -; j_gene: TRBJ2-1; d_gene: -; CDR3nt: TGTGCCAGCAGCCTTCAAAGTAGGGGCTACAATGAGCAGTTCTTC; CDR3aa: CASSLQSRGYNEQFF
v_gene: TRBV7-2; abundance: -; j_gene: TRBJ1-2; d_gene: -; CDR3nt: TGTGCCAGCAGCTTAGCGCCCGCAAACTATGGCTACACCTTC; CDR3aa: CASSLAPANYGYTF
v_gene: TRBV7-9; abundance: -; j_gene: TRBJ2-2; d_gene: -; CDR3nt: TGTGCCAGCAGCTTAAGGGGAGTTCGGAGCTTCACCGGGGAGCTGTTTTTT; CDR3aa: CASSLRGVRSFTGELFF
v_gene: TRBV5-1; abundance: -; j_gene: TRBJ2-5; d_gene: -; CDR3nt: TGCGCCAGCAGCGGGGACGGAGGAGAGACCCAGTACTTC; CDR3aa: CASSGDGGETQYF
v_gene: TRBV25-1; abundance: -; j_gene: TRBJ2-1; d_gene: TRBD2; CDR3nt: TGTGCCAGCAGTAGTCCGCGCGGGGGGTACAATGAGCAGTTCTTC; CDR3aa: CASSSPRGGYNEQFF
v_gene: TRBV6-5; abundance: once; j_gene: TRBJ2-2; d_gene: TRBD2; CDR3nt: TGTGCCAGCAGGCTAGCGGGAGCGAACACCGGGGAGCTGTTTTTT; CDR3aa: CASRLAGANTGELFF
v_gene: TRBV18; abundance: once; j_gene: TRBJ2-5; d_gene: -; CDR3nt: TGTGCCAGCTCACCACCGGACAGACAAGAGACCCAGTACTTC; CDR3aa: CASSPPDRQETQYF
v_gene: TRBV19; abundance: -; j_gene: TRBJ2-1; d_gene: -; CDR3nt: TGTGCCAGTAGGGCTAGGGGGGGTAAGGATTTGGATGAGCAGTTCTTC; CDR3aa: CASRARGGKDLDEQFF
v_gene: TRBV20-1; abundance: -; j_gene: TRBJ1-1; d_gene: -; CDR3nt: TGCAGTGCTAGGAGGGACACTGAAGCTTTCTTT; CDR3aa: CSARRDTEAFF
v_gene: TRBV18; abundance: once; j_gene: TRBJ2-3; d_gene: -; CDR3nt: TGTGCCAGCTCACCCCGACAGGGCACAGATACGCAGTATTTT; CDR3aa: CASSPRQGTDTQYF
v_gene: TRBV6-1; abundance: -; j_gene: TRBJ2-7; d_gene: -; CDR3nt: TGTGCCAGCAGTGATAACTGGTTTCTCTACGAGCAGTACTTC; CDR3aa: CASSDNWFLYEQYF
v_gene: TRBV25-1; abundance: -; j_gene: TRBJ2-7; d_gene: TRBD2; CDR3nt: TGTGCCAGCAGTGCCAGCGGGAGCTCCTACGAGCAGTACTTC; CDR3aa: CASSASGSSYEQYF
v_gene: TRBV18; abundance: -; j_gene: TRBJ2-7; d_gene: -; CDR3nt: TGTGCCAGCTCACCCCCACAGCCCTACGAGCAGTACTTC; CDR3aa: CASSPPQPYEQYF
v_gene: TRBV7-6; abundance: -; j_gene: TRBJ2-1; d_gene: TRBD1; CDR3nt: TGTGCCAGCAGCTTAAGGCAGGGGGCGTTGGTCAATGAGCAGTTCTTC; CDR3aa: CASSLRQGALVNEQFF
v_gene: TRBV7-9; abundance: once; j_gene: TRBJ2-2; d_gene: -; CDR3nt: TGTGCCAGCAGCTTAACTACCACCGGGGAGCTGTTTTTT; CDR3aa: CASSLTTTGELFF
v_gene: TRBV6-5; abundance: -; j_gene: TRBJ2-5; d_gene: TRBD1; CDR3nt: TGTGCCAGCAGACCACGACAGGGTATGGGCGAGACCCAGTACTTC; CDR3aa: CASRPRQGMGETQYF
v_gene: TRBV10-2; abundance: -; j_gene: TRBJ2-3; d_gene: -; CDR3nt: TGCGCCAGCAGTGATCCGACAGGACTAGGGGAAGATACGCAGTATTTT; CDR3aa: CASSDPTGLGEDTQYF
v_gene: TRBV9; abundance: -; j_gene: TRBJ2-1; d_gene: TRBD2; CDR3nt: TGTGCCAGCAGCGTAGAGGGGCTAGCGGGAAGGGGTAATGAGCAGTTCTTC; CDR3aa: CASSVEGLAGRGNEQFF
v_gene: TRBV7-3; abundance: -; j_gene: TRBJ2-3; d_gene: -; CDR3nt: TGTGCCAGCAGCTTAAATGCAAGGTCCGTCACAGATACGCAGTATTTT; CDR3aa: CASSLNARSVTDTQYF
v_gene: TRBV5-8; abundance: once; j_gene: TRBJ2-3; d_gene: -; CDR3nt: TGTGCCAGCAGCCGAGGACCTATCACAGATACGCAGTATTTT; CDR3aa: CASSRGPITDTQYF
v_gene: TRBV18; abundance: -; j_gene: TRBJ1-2; d_gene: TRBD1; CDR3nt: TGTGCCAGCTCACCTACAGGGGGTTCGAGGTATGGCTACACCTTC; CDR3aa: CASSPTGGSRYGYTF
v_gene: TRBV7-6; abundance: -; j_gene: TRBJ2-3; d_gene: TRBD1; CDR3nt: TGTGCCAGCAGCGCAGGACAGGTAGCAGATACGCAGTATTTT; CDR3aa: CASSAGQVADTQYF
v_gene: TRBV6-1; abundance: -; j_gene: TRBJ1-3; d_gene: -; CDR3nt: TGTGCCAGCAGTCCCCAGGGCTCTGGAAACACCATATATTTT; CDR3aa: CASSPQGSGNTIYF
v_gene: TRBV28; abundance: -; j_gene: TRBJ2-7; d_gene: -; CDR3nt: TGTGCCAGCAGCCCTACTAGCCCCGCCTACGAGCAGTACTTC; CDR3aa: CASSPTSPAYEQYF
v_gene: TRBV7-9; abundance: -; j_gene: TRBJ2-1; d_gene: TRBD2; CDR3nt: TGTGCCAGCAGCTTAGCCGGGCTAGCGGGAGTGGATGAGCAGTTCTTC; CDR3aa: CASSLAGLAGVDEQFF
v_gene: TRBV6-1; abundance: -; j_gene: TRBJ2-4; d_gene: -; CDR3nt: TGTGCCAGCAGTGTTGAGGGAGTCAACATTCAGTACTTC; CDR3aa: CASSVEGVNIQYF
v_gene: TRBV30; abundance: -; j_gene: TRBJ1-2; d_gene: TRBD1; CDR3nt: TGTGCCTGGAGTACTCAGGGGGCTCGTCAGGGCTACACCTTC; CDR3aa: CAWSTQGARQGYTF
v_gene: TRBV30; abundance: -; j_gene: TRBJ2-7; d_gene: TRBD2; CDR3nt: TGTGCCTGGAGACGATCAATGGCGGGAGTGAGGGAGCAGTACTTC; CDR3aa: CAWRRSMAGVREQYF
v_gene: TRBV12-5; abundance: once; j_gene: TRBJ1-2; d_gene: -; CDR3nt: TGTGCTAGTGGTTTCTGGAGACCTGGGATTGGCTACACCTTC; CDR3aa: CASGFWRPGIGYTF
v_gene: TRBV28; abundance: once; j_gene: TRBJ2-3; d_gene: -; CDR3nt: TGTGCCAGCAGTTTACGCTTTGGTACGCAGTATTTT; CDR3aa: CASSLRFGTQYF
v_gene: TRBV10-3; abundance: few; j_gene: TRBJ2-3; d_gene: TRBD2; CDR3nt: TGTGCCATTAGCGGGAGGGCCGGAGATACGCAGTATTTT; CDR3aa: CAISGRAGDTQYF
v_gene: TRBV7-3; abundance: few; j_gene: TRBJ2-1; d_gene: -; CDR3nt: TGTGCCAGCAGCCAAGGACTTGGTCTACGGGAGCAGTTCTTC; CDR3aa: CASSQGLGLREQFF
v_gene: TRBV19; abundance: once; j_gene: TRBJ1-4; d_gene: -; CDR3nt: TGTGCCAGTAGCCCGGGGAGGGCTGGTGAAAAACTGTTTTTT; CDR3aa: CASSPGRAGEKLFF
v_gene: TRBV6-5; abundance: -; j_gene: TRBJ2-7; d_gene: -; CDR3nt: TGTGCCAGCAGTTACTCTCGCCCCCCTTTTAACGAGCAGTACTTC; CDR3aa: CASSYSRPPFNEQYF
v_gene: TRBV7-3; abundance: -; j_gene: TRBJ2-2; d_gene: TRBD2; CDR3nt: TGTGCCAGCAGCAGTAAGGGACTAGCGATCACCGGGGAGCTGTTTTTT; CDR3aa: CASSSKGLAITGELFF
v_gene: TRBV30; abundance: -; j_gene: TRBJ2-7; d_gene: TRBD2; CDR3nt: TGTGCCTGGAGTGATACCCCGGGGGGGGAACACCCCTACGAGCAGTACTTC; CDR3aa: CAWSDTPGGEHPYEQYF
v_gene: TRBV18; abundance: -; j_gene: TRBJ2-5; d_gene: -; CDR3nt: TGTGCCAGCTCACCACGGTTTACCGACAGCCAAGAGACCCAGTACTTC; CDR3aa: CASSPRFTDSQETQYF
v_gene: TRBV29-1; abundance: -; j_gene: TRBJ2-7; d_gene: TRBD2; CDR3nt: TGCAGCGTTGATTCCCCTAGCGGCTACGAGCAGTACTTC; CDR3aa: CSVDSPSGYEQYF
v_gene: TRBV5-1; abundance: -; j_gene: TRBJ2-2; d_gene: TRBD1; CDR3nt: TGCGCCAGCAGCCGGGACAGGGGTTATAACACCGGGGAGCTGTTTTTT; CDR3aa: CASSRDRGYNTGELFF